Below, 24 T cell receptor beta chains from the same sample are listed, as sequenced in a study of blood T cell repertoires in COVID-19. TCRdb keeps only in-frame clones here, not all; method: immunoSEQ multiplex PCR. Of 250,000 to 400,000 clones listed, about 91% are singletons. Material: peripheral blood. Receptors were obtained from a woman in her twenties or thirties with COVID-19, enrolled during active disease.

This chain uses TRBV4-1 with TRBJ2-2, with a possible D match to TRBD1 (6 bases). The length of the CDR3 is 15 residues. CDR1 MGHRA and CDR2 YSYEKL come from the germline V gene. V was shortened by 0 bases and J by 3 bases, with 8 bases between the two germline ends. CDR3 protein: CASSQDNRDTGELFF. For the CDR3, the DNA is TGCGCCAGCAGCCAAGATAACAGGGACACCGGGGAGCTGTTTTTT.

The V call is TRBV4-1, the J call TRBJ1-3, with 8 bases aligning to TRBD1. Trimming cost V 3 bases and J 0 bases; bases outside gene matches: 10. In germline, CDR1 is MGHRA, CDR2 YSYEKL. The CDR3 runs to 18 residues. This CDR3 reads CASSHPRTGLLSGNTIYF. CDR3 nucleotides: TGCGCCAGCAGCCATCCAAGGACAGGGCTTCTCTCTGGAAACACCATATATTTT.

J is TRBJ1-2 and V is TRBV21-1. TRBV21-1 is termed a pseudogene. The CDR3 runs 16 residues. DNA of the CDR3: TGTGCCAGCAGCAAACACCCGGGAGACTCGAACTATGGCTACACCTTC. Amino acid sequence: CASSKHPGDSNYGYTF.

This clone appeared once. The chain employs TRBV30 and TRBJ2-7, with 8 bases lining up with TRBD2. V lost 3 bases, J lost 1 base, and 11 bases stayed unmatched. The germline V gene has CDR1 GTSNPN and CDR2 SVGIG (reference sequence). CDR3 length: 16 residues. Written as DNA, the CDR3 is TGTGCCTGGAGCTCACCCGGGACTAGAGCGTCCTACGAGCAGTACTTC. Protein product: CAWSSPGTRASYEQYF.

The chain uses TRBV18 and TRBJ2-3; 10 bases are a match to TRBD1. This CDR3 contains 18 residues. J gave up 4 bases and V 2 bases, and 12 bases lay outside the gene matches. From germline, CDR1 is KGHSH and CDR2 LQKENI. The CDR3 DNA reads as TGTGCCAGCTCACCAACCCCCATTAGACAGGGGGCGGCAGATACGCAGTATTTT. The encoded protein is CASSPTPIRQGAADTQYF. Full variable domain (remainder filled in from reference TRBV18 and TRBJ2-3): NAGVMQNPRHLVRRRGQEARLRCSPMKGHSHVYWYRQLPEEGLKFMVYLQKENIIDESGMPKERFSAEFPKEGPSILRIQQVVRGDSAAYFCASSPTPIRQGAADTQYFGPGTRLTVL.

This clone has only one observation. The chain links TRBV5-4 to TRBJ2-5, with 7 bases fitting TRBD1. J gave up 5 bases and V 0 bases, and 4 bases lay outside the gene matches. The germline V gene encodes CDR1 SGHNT and CDR2 YYREEE (reference sequence). The length of the CDR3 is 14 residues. The CDR3: CASSLGQGDETQYF. CDR3 nucleotides: TGTGCCAGCAGCTTGGGTCAGGGGGACGAGACCCAGTACTTC.

V and J are TRBV7-2 and TRBJ1-1, with 9 bases fitting TRBD1. V gave up 8 bases and J gave up 2 bases; unmatched junction bases: 9. The CDR3 loop spans 15 amino acids. Looked up from germline, CDR1 is SGHTA and CDR2 is FQGNSA. The CDR3 region is CASARGQGYNTEAFF. The CDR3 region has the DNA TGTGCCAGCGCCCGGGGACAGGGATACAACACTGAAGCTTTCTTT.

The V call is TRBV2, the J call TRBJ1-2; TRBD1 is a possible D gene (5 bases). Germline loops: CDR1 SNHLY, CDR2 FYNNEI. The CDR3 loop spans 13 amino acids. V was pared by 7 bases and J by 4 bases, with 13 bases between. CDR3 region: CASTDRGSYGYTF. The CDR3 DNA sequence: TGTGCCAGCACTGATCGGGGGAGCTATGGCTACACCTTC.

The J gene is TRBJ2-1, the V gene TRBV9, with 13 bases aligning to TRBD2. The CDR3 has 15 residues. From germline, CDR1 is SGDLS and CDR2 YYNGEE. The junction had 3 bases not matched to a gene; V was cut back by 3 bases and J by 6 bases. The CDR3 loop reads CASSGLAGGPNEQFF. CDR3 DNA: TGTGCCAGCAGCGGACTAGCGGGGGGCCCCAATGAGCAGTTCTTC.

The chain carries TRBV11-2 and TRBJ2-7; 8 bases are shared with TRBD1. This CDR3 has 15 amino acids. Trimming removed 5 bases from V and 3 bases from J; junction bases left unmatched: 9. The germline CDR1 and CDR2 sequences are SGHAT and FQNNGV. CDR3 protein: CASSVRTGPSYEQYV. The CDR3, as DNA: TGTGCCAGCAGCGTCAGGACAGGGCCAAGCTACGAGCAGTACGTC.

This clone was detected only once. The rearrangement links TRBV5-1 to TRBJ2-1; D remains unclear. The CDR3 covers 16 residues. The V end was cut by 4 bases, the J end by 7 bases, with 21 bases between. From germline, CDR1 is SGHRS and CDR2 YFSETQ. For the CDR3, the DNA is TGCGCCAGCAGCCCCGCCTTCTCAGCGTTCGAGAATGAGCAGTTCTTC. Protein product: CASSPAFSAFENEQFF. The complete variable domain, with remaining parts taken from reference TRBV5-1 and TRBJ2-1, reads KAGVTQTPRYLIKTRGQQVTLSCSPISGHRSVSWYQQTPGQGLQFLFEYFSETQRNKGNFPGRFSGRQFSNSRSEMNVSTLELGDSALYLCASSPAFSAFENEQFFGPGTRLTVL.

CDR3 amino acids: CASSNGPGERNQPQHF. CDR3 in DNA: TGTGCCAGCAGCAACGGACCGGGGGAACGCAATCAGCCCCAGCATTTT. The J gene is TRBJ1-5, the V gene TRBV28; tentatively, D is TRBD1 (5 bases). CDR1 is MDHEN, CDR2 SYDVKM, per germline. V lost 6 bases and J 2 bases, leaving 17 bases between the germline ends. This CDR3 contains 16 residues.

The V gene is TRBV6-5, the J gene TRBJ1-2; 7 bases are shared with TRBD1. V lost 3 bases to trimming and J lost 6 bases; unmatched junction nucleotides: 13. The CDR3 has 16 amino acids. The V gene's germline CDR1 is MNHEY and CDR2 SVGAGI. CDR3 protein: CASSYNRGGSLDGYTF. In DNA form, the CDR3 reads TGTGCCAGCAGTTATAACAGGGGCGGTTCTTTAGATGGCTACACCTTC.

The chain combines TRBV18 with TRBJ2-5; the D gene is possibly TRBD1 (5 bases). The CDR3 runs to 14 residues. Germline CDR1 KGHSH, CDR2 LQKENI. The V gene lost 3 bases and the J gene lost 2 bases, with 10 bases spanning the gap. The chain's CDR3 is CASSPVPGQETQYF. As DNA, the CDR3 is TGTGCCAGCTCACCGGTGCCAGGGCAAGAGACCCAGTACTTC.

This chain joins TRBV2 and TRBJ1-2; weak D call: TRBD1 (5 bases). Trimming took 2 bases from V and 6 from J, leaving 16 bases between them. Looked up from germline, CDR1 is SNHLY and CDR2 is FYNNEI. The CDR3 is made up of 15 amino acids. CDR3 coding DNA: TGTGCCAGCAGTGAACTGGGGCCCCAGGTGGATGGCTACACCTTC. Its protein is CASSELGPQVDGYTF.

In this sample, this clone turned up once. V usage is TRBV6-5 and J usage is TRBJ1-3; D is unresolved. With 6 bases removed from V and 6 bases from J, the gap between germline ends came to 6 bases. The V gene's germline CDR1 is MNHEY and CDR2 SVGAGI. The CDR3 spans 11 residues. DNA of the CDR3: TGTGCCAGCAGCGGGATAAACACCATATATTTT. Protein: CASSGINTIYF.

The chain joins TRBV5-5 to TRBJ1-4; D perhaps matches TRBD1 (5 bases). This CDR3 region has 14 residues. The V gene lost 5 bases and the J gene lost 3 bases, with 11 bases spanning the gap. Germline CDR1 SGHKS, CDR2 YYEKEE (reference sequence). The CDR3: CASSRGKANEKLFF. CDR3 DNA sequence: TGTGCCAGCAGTAGGGGAAAGGCTAATGAAAAACTGTTTTTT.

The rearrangement uses TRBV19 and TRBJ2-7; 10 bases agree with TRBD1. After removal of 1 base from V and 6 bases from J, the junction contained 6 bases not matched to a gene. The CDR3 covers 15 residues. CDR1 and CDR2 from the germline V gene are LNHDA and SQIVND (reference sequence). The CDR3 coding sequence is TGTGCCAGTAGTATAGGGGACAGGGGCGCACCCGAGCAGTACTTC. Protein sequence: CASSIGDRGAPEQYF.

Written as DNA, the CDR3 is TGTGCCATCAGTGAGTCCCAGTCCTTGAATGGCTACACCTTC. Protein product: CAISESQSLNGYTF. The chain joins TRBV10-3 to TRBJ1-2; no reliable D call. Germline V gene data show CDR1 as ENHRY and CDR2 as SYGVKD. There are 14 residues in the CDR3. V was trimmed by 0 bases and J by 6 bases, leaving 11 bases between them.

The chain combines TRBV27 with TRBJ2-2; no reliable D call. Germline CDR1 is MNHEY and CDR2 is SMNVEV (reference sequence). CDR3 length: 15 residues. With 2 bases removed from V and 4 bases from J, the gap between germline ends came to 11 bases. Written as DNA, the CDR3 is TGTGCCAGCAGTTTAAGCGTCCCGGGCACCGGGGAGCTGTTTTTT. Amino acids: CASSLSVPGTGELFF.

This clone was seen only once. V is TRBV28 and J is TRBJ1-5; tentatively, D is TRBD1 (6 bases). Deletions cut 6 bases from V and 5 bases from J, with 23 bases between. The CDR3 is 17 amino acids. Germline V gene lookup returns CDR1 MDHEN and CDR2 SYDVKM. The CDR3 region is CASSYHRTGSSDQPQHF. The CDR3, as DNA: TGTGCCAGCAGCTATCATCGTACAGGGAGTTCCGATCAGCCCCAGCATTTT.

This chain links TRBV4-3 with TRBJ2-2, with TRBD2 identical over 8 bases. Looked up from germline, CDR1 is LGHNA and CDR2 is YSLEER. The junction had 16 bases not matched to a gene; V was cut back by 0 bases and J by 7 bases. The CDR3 is 19 amino acids. CDR3 amino acids: CASSQDRIGAGVSDGELFF. DNA for the CDR3: TGCGCCAGCAGCCAAGATAGGATCGGAGCGGGGGTTAGTGACGGGGAGCTGTTTTTT.

The rearrangement joins TRBV18 to TRBJ1-1, with TRBD1 matching over 7 bases. V shed 3 bases, J shed 7 bases, and the junction held 8 bases outside the gene matches. Germline-derived CDR1 and CDR2 are KGHSH and LQKENI. This CDR3 is built from 14 residues. CDR3 in amino acids: CASSPGFTGVEAFF. The CDR3 DNA reads as TGTGCCAGCTCACCGGGGTTTACAGGGGTTGAAGCTTTCTTT.

This chain uses TRBV3-1 (or the pseudogene TRBV3-2) with TRBJ2-1; D is possibly TRBD1 (5 bases). Trimming pared 4 bases from V and 8 bases from J, leaving 15 bases between. CDR3 size: 14 residues. CDR1 is LGHDT and CDR2 is YNNKEL in the germline V gene (reference sequence). The CDR3 reads CASSLEQARDEQFF. The DNA of the CDR3 is TGTGCCAGCAGCCTAGAACAGGCGCGAGATGAGCAGTTCTTC.